This TCR beta chain was recovered during a study of shared clonotypes between healthy human individuals. Study-wide findings and caveats: In having few donors, the study represented limited genetic and exposure-history diversity. Clonotypes not shared had lower generation probabilities than those common to all four donors.

The CD4+ fraction was divided into a CD45RA+ naive subset and a CD45RA-negative memory subset. The table came from immunoSEQ multiplex PCR; TCRdb's copy has only in-frame clones and leaves some out. This table has 2 million to 3 million clones, approximately 93% appearing once. This clone was detected once. What it recognizes is unknown. The same CDR3 can be traced to other DNA sequences in this sample. CDR3 length equals 15 residues. V gave up 6 bases and J gave up 4 bases; unmatched junction bases: 5. Germline V gives CDR1 MDHEN, CDR2 SYDVKM. The receptor comes from a man aged 18 to 30 in good health. Some clones in this sample may be carry-over from other donors' samples. The sample consisted of naive CD4+ T cells from PBMCs. Subset specified: CD45RA+ positively selected. The chain recombines TRBV28 with TRBJ2-7; 14 bases map to TRBD2. The CDR3 coding sequence is TGTGCCAGCAGCAGCAGGACTAGCGGGAGGTACGAGCAGTACTTC. It specifies CASSSRTSGRYEQYF.